This T cell receptor beta chain was captured in a study of vaccination and CD4 T cells after COVID-19. There are 17 residues in the CDR3. CDR1 is SGHRS, CDR2 YFSETQ, per germline. The V and J ends lost 3 bases and 2 bases, in that order; junction bases with no gene match: 5. Treatment of the sample: roughly 10-day PBMC culture with coronavirus spike peptide pools or control peptides (ViraFEST assay). PBMC cultures, at 1.5 million to 2.5 million cells per well, received approximately 9.1 IU/ml IL-2 and about 10 ug/ml peptide pools. Sequenced with the Oncomine TCR Beta short-read assay was DNA taken from cultured CD4+ T cells. Investigators isolated genomic DNA from cultured CD4+ T cells. TCRdb ran MiXCR on the PCR reads and lists one entry per CDR3 protein. This sample yields 20,000 or so distinct CDR3 sequences, of which approximately 22% are seen a single time; 7.8% belongs to the top ten. As for this clonotype: Its antigen is unknown.

The sample was cultured CD4+ T cells from blood. The sequence derives from a human donor with COVID-19. The chain is built from TRBV5-1 and TRBJ2-2; TRBD2 matches at 12 bases. CDR3 coding DNA: TGCGCCAGCAGCTCACTAGCGGGGGGCCTTAACACCGGGGAGCTGTTTTTT. Protein product: CASSSLAGGLNTGELFF.